The clone carrying this T cell receptor (beta chain) has a count of ten or more. Its target is unknown. The data derive from a study of early T cells in non-severe SARS-CoV-2 infection. The wider study: Unpaired chains resulted from sequencing bulk RNA of unsorted whole blood.

Study-level results: VDJdb-based matching was biased toward anti-spike CD8 responses and missed private and CD4 specificities.

Unique molecular identifiers tagged individual cDNA molecules. TCRdb reanalysed the 5' RACE reads using MiXCR and keeps one entry per CDR3 protein. The table includes tens of thousands of distinct CDR3 sequences, less than 15% detected once. The CDR3 is made up of 15 amino acids. The germline V gene has CDR1 KGHDR and CDR2 SFDVKD. The V segment lost 4 bases and the J segment 4 bases; nucleotides outside the gene matches: 8. This sequence was found in an adult who was a healthcare worker with PCR-confirmed SARS-CoV-2 infection or an uninfected control (not recorded which). Material for sequencing was whole blood. The chain employs TRBV24-1 and TRBJ1-2; 7 bases agree with TRBD1. The CDR3 is CATSDGGQNIYGYTF. The CDR3, as DNA: TGTGCCACCAGTGACGGGGGACAGAACATCTATGGCTACACCTTC.